The 14 T cell receptor beta chains reported below all come from one sample, sequenced in a study of control samples from healthy donors and cancer patients. Only in-frame clones appear in the TCRdb table, and some are missing; sequencing was by immunoSEQ multiplex PCR. The table includes some 25,000 clones, roughly 80% detected once. The sequenced sample was PBMCs. Every receptor here comes from a man between 60 and 70 years old with colorectal cancer.

The rearrangement uses TRBV5-1 and TRBJ1-2, with a possible D match to TRBD1 (5 bases). This CDR3 is built from 14 residues. Per the germline V gene, CDR1 is SGHRS and CDR2 is YFSETQ. Trimming stripped 0 bases from V and 8 bases from J, with 14 bases between. The CDR3 is CASSLAGKGEGYTF. CDR3 coding DNA: TGCGCCAGCAGCTTGGCAGGGAAGGGCGAAGGCTACACCTTC. Combining the CDR3 with reference TRBV5-1 and TRBJ1-2 gives the whole variable domain KAGVTQTPRYLIKTRGQQVTLSCSPISGHRSVSWYQQTPGQGLQFLFEYFSETQRNKGNFPGRFSGRQFSNSRSEMNVSTLELGDSALYLCASSLAGKGEGYTFGSGTRLTVV.

This chain connects TRBV7-2 to TRBJ1-3, with D uncertain. This CDR3 comprises 14 residues. The V gene lost 4 bases and the J gene lost 0 bases, with 7 bases spanning the gap. Germline V gives CDR1 SGHTA, CDR2 FQGNSA. The CDR3 reads CASSSQSSGNTIYF. CDR3 bases: TGTGCCAGCAGCTCACAGAGCTCTGGAAACACCATATATTTT.

The genes are TRBV27 and TRBJ1-4; no clear D gene. Germline V gene data show CDR1 as MNHEY and CDR2 as SMNVEV (reference sequence). The length of the CDR3 is 15 residues. The V end lost 4 bases, the J end lost 4 bases, and 13 bases lay between the germline ends. CDR3 sequence: CASSSRPGSNEKLFF. In DNA, the CDR3 is TGTGCCAGCAGTTCCCGCCCGGGGAGTAATGAAAAACTGTTTTTT.

This chain links TRBV24-1 with TRBJ2-3; 12 nucleotides match TRBD1. J lost 5 bases, V lost 3 bases, and 5 bases had no gene match. The CDR3 is 16 residues long. Germline V gene data show CDR1 as KGHDR and CDR2 as SFDVKD. CDR3 DNA: TGTGCCACCAGTGATGGGGACAGGGGGCAAAAAGATACGCAGTATTTT. Amino acid sequence: CATSDGDRGQKDTQYF.

Here the CDR3 reads CASSQGQGRTQYF. The CDR3, as DNA: TGTGCCAGCAGCCAAGGTCAGGGGCGGACCCAGTACTTC. This chain connects TRBV3-1 (or the pseudogene TRBV3-2) to TRBJ2-5; tentatively, D is TRBD1 (6 bases). Trimming shortened V by 1 base and J by 7 bases, and 10 bases separated the two germline ends. Germline-derived CDR1 and CDR2 are LGHDT and YNNKEL (reference sequence). This CDR3 is built from 13 residues.

The chain is built from TRBV24-1 and TRBJ2-3; TRBD1 matches 9 bases. This CDR3 region has 15 residues. V was pared by 5 bases and J by 4 bases, with 6 bases of the junction left unmatched. CDR1 and CDR2 (germline): KGHDR, SFDVKD. CDR3 nucleotide sequence: TGTGCCACCAGTGGGACAGGGGATCTGGCAGATACGCAGTATTTT. Amino acids: CATSGTGDLADTQYF.

This clone was recorded once. The chain recombines TRBV11-3 with TRBJ2-1; D may be TRBD1 or TRBD2 (5 bases each). Trimming shortened V by 5 bases and J by 8 bases, and 19 bases separated the two germline ends. In germline, CDR1 is SGHNT, CDR2 YENEEA. There are 15 residues in the CDR3. The CDR3 loop reads CASSPQVTLGDEQFF. In DNA, the CDR3 is TGTGCCAGCAGCCCCCAGGTCACCCTGGGGGATGAGCAGTTCTTC.

J is TRBJ1-1 and V is TRBV29-1, with D perhaps TRBD1 (6 bases). V lost 7 bases, J lost 4 bases, and 16 bases lay in between. The CDR3 sequence is 13 residues long. Germline V lookup: CDR1 SQVTM, CDR2 ANQGSEA. CDR3 protein: CSALMGAGTEAFF. The CDR3 DNA reads as TGCAGCGCTCTTATGGGGGCAGGCACTGAAGCTTTCTTT.

The CDR3 DNA sequence: TGTGCCAGCAGTTACTCCCCGACTAGCGGGGGGCGGGAGACCCAGTACTTC. Encoded protein: CASSYSPTSGGRETQYF. The rearrangement uses TRBV6-2 or TRBV6-3 and TRBJ2-5; 13 bases align to TRBD2. CDR1 and CDR2 from the germline V gene are MNHEY and SVGEGT. J gave up 5 bases and V 0 bases, and 6 bases lay outside the gene matches. The length of the CDR3 is 17 residues.

V usage is TRBV9 and J usage is TRBJ1-2, with 10 bases identical to TRBD1. Germline V gene lookup returns CDR1 SGDLS and CDR2 YYNGEE. Germline trimming cut 3 bases from V and 8 bases from J; bases unmatched to any gene: 4. The CDR3 is 13 amino acids. The CDR3 sequence is CASSAQTGGGYTF. As DNA, the CDR3 is TGTGCCAGCAGCGCGCAGACAGGGGGCGGCTACACCTTC.

The V and J genes are TRBV3-1 (or the pseudogene TRBV3-2) and TRBJ1-1, with 7 bases matching TRBD1. Germline values: CDR1 LGHDT, CDR2 YNNKEL (reference sequence). After removal of 3 bases from V and 1 base from J, the junction contained 5 bases not matched to a gene. The CDR3 loop spans 15 amino acids. Here the CDR3 reads CASSHGTVRNTEAFF. CDR3 DNA: TGTGCCAGCAGCCATGGGACAGTTAGGAACACTGAAGCTTTCTTT.

The CDR3 sequence is CASSDSPGDYNEQFF. For the CDR3, the DNA is TGTGCCAGCAGTGATAGTCCGGGTGACTACAATGAGCAGTTCTTC. V and J are TRBV6-1 and TRBJ2-1, with D uncertain. V dropped 3 bases and J dropped 3 bases, with 12 bases sitting between them. The CDR3 contains 15 residues. Germline CDR1 and CDR2: MNHNS and SASEGT.

The rearrangement links TRBV2 to TRBJ2-3, with D unresolved. The CDR3 length is 12 residues. Germline values: CDR1 SNHLY, CDR2 FYNNEI. V was cut by 4 bases and J by 2 bases, with 4 bases left in between. The CDR3 sequence: CASSATTDTQYF. CDR3 sequence (DNA): TGTGCCAGCAGTGCAACCACAGATACGCAGTATTTT.

This clone was recorded a few times. V gene TRBV3-1 (or the pseudogene TRBV3-2) combines with J gene TRBJ1-2; D is ambiguous. Germline CDR1 reads LGHDT; CDR2 reads YNNKEL (reference sequence). The CDR3 is 16 residues long. The V end lost 1 base, the J end lost 5 bases, and 17 bases lay between the germline ends. CDR3 region: CASSQVVDRRVYGYTF. The CDR3 nucleotides read TGTGCCAGCAGCCAAGTAGTCGATCGTCGGGTTTATGGCTACACCTTC.